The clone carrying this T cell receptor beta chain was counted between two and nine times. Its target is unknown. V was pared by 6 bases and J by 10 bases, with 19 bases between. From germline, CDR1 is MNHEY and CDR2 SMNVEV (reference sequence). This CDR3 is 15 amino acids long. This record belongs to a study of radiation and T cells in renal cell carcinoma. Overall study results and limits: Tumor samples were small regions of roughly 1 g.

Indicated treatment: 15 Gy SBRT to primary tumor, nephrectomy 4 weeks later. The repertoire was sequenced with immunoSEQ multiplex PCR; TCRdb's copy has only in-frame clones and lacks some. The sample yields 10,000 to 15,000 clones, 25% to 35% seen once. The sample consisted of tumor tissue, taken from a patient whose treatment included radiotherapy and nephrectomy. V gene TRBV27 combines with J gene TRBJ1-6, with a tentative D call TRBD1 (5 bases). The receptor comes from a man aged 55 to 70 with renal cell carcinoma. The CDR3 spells CASSLGRAGRSPLHF. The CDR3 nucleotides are TGTGCCAGCAGCCTGGGGCGGGCAGGGCGGTCACCCCTCCACTTT.